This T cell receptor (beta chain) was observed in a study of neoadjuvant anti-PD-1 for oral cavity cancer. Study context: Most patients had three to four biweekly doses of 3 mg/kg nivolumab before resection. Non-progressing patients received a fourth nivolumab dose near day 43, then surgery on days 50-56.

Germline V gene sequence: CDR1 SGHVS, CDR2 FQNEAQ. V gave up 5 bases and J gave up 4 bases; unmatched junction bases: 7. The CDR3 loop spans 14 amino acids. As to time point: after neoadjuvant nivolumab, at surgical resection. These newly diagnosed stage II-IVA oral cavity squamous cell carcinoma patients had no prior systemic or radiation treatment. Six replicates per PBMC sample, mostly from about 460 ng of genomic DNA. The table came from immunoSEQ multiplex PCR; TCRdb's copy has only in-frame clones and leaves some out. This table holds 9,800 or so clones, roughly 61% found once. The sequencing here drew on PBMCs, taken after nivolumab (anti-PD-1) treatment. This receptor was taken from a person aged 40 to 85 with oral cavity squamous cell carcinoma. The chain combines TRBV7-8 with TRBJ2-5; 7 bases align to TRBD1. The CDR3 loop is CASSPVRGRETQYF. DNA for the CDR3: TGTGCCAGCAGCCCCGTCAGGGGGAGAGAGACCCAGTACTTC.